This T cell receptor beta chain was sequenced for a study of blood T cells in healthy people across ages. This clonotype has ten or more counts. Its matching antigen is unknown. This CDR3 region has 13 residues. Per the germline V gene, CDR1 is MNHNS and CDR2 is SASEGT. Trimming stripped 6 bases from V and 7 bases from J, with 16 bases between. Findings and caveats of the study: Unsorted PBMCs ruled out conclusive naive versus antigen-experienced comparison. While age rose, TCR beta diversity per million T cells dropped in a roughly linear way.

The second PCR ran about 6 to 11 cycles with a sample-barcoded 5' primer and J-beta primers. Via MiXCR, TCRdb re-called the 5' RACE reads, giving one row per CDR3 protein. The sample consists of approximately 810,000 distinct CDR3 sequences, around 28% of them appearing once. The genes are TRBV6-1 and TRBJ2-7, with D perhaps TRBD1 or TRBD2 (6 bases each). Sequenced: blood. The sequence derives from an elderly woman in good health. The CDR3 sequence: CASREQGAGEQYF. The DNA for the CDR3 is TGTGCCAGCAGGGAACAGGGTGCGGGAGAGCAGTACTTC.